This record looks at one T cell receptor beta chain sequence and its context. This CDR3 contains 14 residues. Germline V gene lookup returns CDR1 MNHEY and CDR2 SVGAGI. V lost 2 bases, J lost 6 bases, and 11 bases lay in between. Unrecorded immune exposures were likely, despite nominal health at sampling. It was with 60 Vbeta and 13 Jbeta primers that the PCR ran. The table came from immunoSEQ multiplex PCR; TCRdb's copy has only in-frame clones and leaves some out. The data contain about 140,000 clones, 60% to 85% of them seen just once; the ten biggest clones take up less than 3.5%. This sample is drawn from a study of cytomegalovirus exposure and HLA in healthy donors.

The sample consisted of PBMCs. The sequence came from a male donor in good health and CMV-seronegative. V is TRBV6-5 and J is TRBJ1-5; perhaps TRBD1 as D (6 bases). In DNA, the CDR3 is TGTGCCAGCAGTTACGGGGTGGGGGCTCAGCCCCAGCATTTT. Amino acid sequence: CASSYGVGAQPQHF.